Presented here are 32 T cell receptor beta chains from one specimen sequenced in a study of read filtering for tumor transcriptome and immune sequencing. The library was built from about 400 ng RNA with molecular barcoded adaptors for alpha/delta and beta/gamma chains. MiXCR, applied by TCRdb to the reads, yields one record per CDR3 protein. The table has roughly 61,000 distinct CDR3 sequences, roughly 12% seen once. Sequenced input: a population of CD138-negative cells sorted from bone marrow. These receptors originate from a donor at least 40 years old with multiple myeloma.

As concerns this clonotype: Its ends do not fully match the called genes, so a read error is possible. The gene calls are TRBV5-6 and TRBJ1-1; D uncertain. The V gene's germline CDR1 is SGHDT and CDR2 YYEEEE. The CDR3 runs 16 residues. The CDR3 sequence: CACSLVIGGPNTEAFF. The CDR3 region has the DNA TGTGCCTGCAGCTTGGTGATTGGCGGCCCGAACACTGAAGCTTTCTTT.

This clonotype was detected a few times. The rearrangement links TRBV4-1 to TRBJ2-7, with 10 nucleotides matching TRBD2. V was clipped by 1 base and J by 5 bases; unmatched bases: 8. Germline V gene sequence: CDR1 MGHRA, CDR2 YSYEKL. CDR3 size: 16 residues. The CDR3 loop is CASSQVDIAGGHEQYF. The CDR3 region has the DNA TGCGCCAGCAGCCAAGTCGACATAGCGGGGGGCCACGAGCAGTACTTC.

As concerns this clonotype: A much larger clone differs by one base, so this may be a read error. V is TRBV20-1 and J is TRBJ2-7; no clear D. Germline CDR1 is DFQATT and CDR2 is SNEGSKA (reference sequence). The CDR3 extends over 13 amino acids. The CDR3 reads CSAVLTSSYERYF. The CDR3 region has the DNA TGCAGTGCCGTGCTTACCTCCTCCTACGAGCGGTACTTC.

In its sample, this clonotype was seen many times. The V and J genes are TRBV7-9 and TRBJ2-7; D not resolved. CDR1 and CDR2 (germline): SEHNR, FQNEAQ (reference sequence). CDR3 length: 16 residues. The V end lost 1 base, the J end lost 0 bases, and 13 bases lay between the germline ends. The CDR3 protein is CASSLEVLTISYEQYF. DNA of the CDR3: TGTGCCAGCAGCTTAGAGGTGCTAACGATCTCCTACGAGCAGTACTTC.

This clonotype was found a few times. A clone one base away is much larger, so this may be a read error. The chain links TRBV5-1 to TRBJ2-2, with D unresolved. V shed 4 bases and J shed 4 bases, with 14 bases lying between them. Per germline, CDR1 SGHRS and CDR2 YFSETQ. The CDR3 has 15 amino acids. DNA for the CDR3: TGCGCCAGCAGCCCTGGAGCTAGTCCCACCGGGGAGCTGTTTTTT. It encodes CASSPGASPTGELFF.

This clonotype was observed at least ten times. The V gene is TRBV7-9, the J gene TRBJ1-1; D remains ambiguous. The CDR3 is 13 amino acids. In germline, CDR1 is SEHNR, CDR2 FQNEAQ (reference sequence). The V end lost 5 bases, the J end lost 5 bases, and 12 bases lay between the germline ends. Here the CDR3 DNA reads TGTGCCAGCAGCCCTCAGCCGGGAACTGAAGCTTTCTTT. Protein sequence: CASSPQPGTEAFF.

The chain carries TRBV5-1 and TRBJ2-2; D not resolved. This CDR3 contains 16 residues. Germline values: CDR1 SGHRS, CDR2 YFSETQ. V lost 0 bases and J 4 bases, leaving 13 bases between the germline ends. The CDR3 DNA reads as TGCGCCAGCAGCTTGGAGAGCAATGGGCTCACCGGGGAGCTGTTTTTT. It translates to CASSLESNGLTGELFF.

This clonotype was detected many times. J is TRBJ1-5 and V is TRBV29-1, with TRBD1 identical over 9 bases. CDR1 is SQVTM, CDR2 ANQGSEA, per germline. The trim removed 7 bases at V and 6 bases at J, leaving 7 bases unmatched. The CDR3 extends over 13 amino acids. CDR3 in amino acids: CSARTGAGQPQHF. The CDR3 DNA follows: TGCAGCGCCAGGACAGGGGCAGGTCAGCCCCAGCATTTT.

This clonotype was observed at least ten times. This chain joins TRBV5-1 and TRBJ2-3; TRBD1 aligns across 8 bases. Germline CDR1 is SGHRS and CDR2 is YFSETQ. CDR3 size: 14 residues. The V segment lost 4 bases and the J segment 3 bases; nucleotides outside the gene matches: 4. CDR3 loop: CASSRGQATDTQYF. In nucleotides, the CDR3 is TGCGCCAGCAGCCGGGGACAGGCAACAGATACGCAGTATTTT.

Note on this clonotype: This sequence may be a read error, since a much larger clone differs from it by one base. The chain carries TRBV7-2 and TRBJ2-1; the match to TRBD2 covers 10 bases. The germline V gene encodes CDR1 SGHTA and CDR2 FQGNSA. The CDR3 loop spans 15 amino acids. The CDR3 bases are TGTGCCAGCAGCTTAGCAGCGGGGGGGTACAATGGGCAGTTCTTC. Translation gives CASSLAAGGYNGQFF.

This clonotype has a count of ten or more. V gene TRBV28 combines with J gene TRBJ2-1, with 9 positions matching TRBD1. Germline CDR1 and CDR2: MDHEN and SYDVKM. The CDR3 consists of 15 residues. Unmatched junction bases numbered 4, after V lost 3 bases and J lost 4 bases. The CDR3 region has the DNA TGTGCCAGCAGTTTTATAGGACAGGGGTACAATGAGCAGTTCTTC. This translates into CASSFIGQGYNEQFF.

This clonotype was seen many times. This chain links TRBV5-6 with TRBJ1-4; unclear D gene. With 5 bases removed from V and 8 bases from J, the gap between germline ends came to 22 bases. Germline CDR1 reads SGHDT; CDR2 reads YYEEEE. The CDR3 has 16 amino acids. The CDR3 sequence is CASSLYTARFEEKLFF. CDR3 bases: TGTGCCAGCAGTCTATACACGGCACGTTTCGAAGAAAAACTGTTTTTT.

Turning to this clonotype: A much larger clonotype is one base distant, so this may be a read error. V gene TRBV7-2 combines with J gene TRBJ2-3, with D hard to call. The CDR3 has 14 amino acids. Germline CDR1 and CDR2: SGHTA and FQGNSA. The CDR3 DNA sequence: TGTGCCGGCAGCCTACAAATTAGCACAGATACGCAGTATTTT. Its protein is CAGSLQISTDTQYF. Combining the CDR3 with reference TRBV7-2 and TRBJ2-3 gives the whole variable domain GAGVSQSPSNKVTEKGKDVELRCDPISGHTALYWYRQSLGQGLEFLIYFQGNSAPDKSGLPSDRFSAERTGGSVSTLTIQRTQQEDSAVYLCAGSLQISTDTQYFGPGTRLTVL.

At least ten counts were recorded for this clonotype. V is TRBV18 and J is TRBJ1-1, with 9 nucleotides matching TRBD1. CDR1 and CDR2 (germline): KGHSH, LQKENI. The trim removed 1 base at V and 4 bases at J, leaving 10 bases unmatched. The CDR3 is made up of 17 amino acids. CDR3 amino acids: CASSPLVGQGGSTEAFF. In nucleotides, the CDR3 is TGTGCCAGCTCACCACTTGTGGGACAGGGAGGTTCCACTGAAGCTTTCTTT.

This clonotype showed up many times. V is TRBV12-3 or TRBV12-4 and J is TRBJ2-1; no firm D call. This CDR3 contains 14 residues. The ends were cut back, 2 bases at V and 0 bases at J, with 5 bases in the middle. The CDR3 reads CASSLIPSYNEQFF. The CDR3 DNA sequence: TGTGCCAGCAGTTTAATCCCCTCCTACAATGAGCAGTTCTTC.

Details on this clonotype: This may arise from a read error, as a much more abundant clone is one base away. The rearrangement links TRBV7-2 to TRBJ2-7; 8 bases map to TRBD2. The CDR3 runs to 14 residues. Trimming removed 5 bases from V and 3 bases from J; junction bases left unmatched: 6. Germline CDR1 SGHTA, CDR2 FQGNSA. The CDR3 is CASSPGGSIYEQYF. Written as DNA, the CDR3 is TGTGCCAGCAGCCCGGGGGGGAGTATCTACGAGCAGTACTTC.

This clonotype was picked up many times. The J gene is TRBJ1-4, the V gene TRBV12-3 or TRBV12-4, with 7 bases identical to TRBD1. The CDR3 is 16 residues long. The ends lost 5 bases at V and 1 base at J; junction bases unmatched: 7. CDR3 residues: CASSGYGQETNEKLFF. CDR3 bases: TGTGCCAGCAGTGGGTATGGACAGGAAACTAATGAAAAACTGTTTTTT.

This clonotype was seen ten or more times. This chain connects TRBV7-9 to TRBJ2-3, with D unclear. CDR1 is SEHNR and CDR2 is FQNEAQ in the germline V gene (reference sequence). With 1 base removed from V and 2 bases from J, the gap between germline ends came to 7 bases. This CDR3 region has 14 residues. CDR3 DNA: TGTGCCAGCAGCTTAGATGTCCCCACAGATACGCAGTATTTT. It is translated as CASSLDVPTDTQYF. Full variable domain (missing parts from reference TRBV7-9 and TRBJ2-3): DTGVSQNPRHKITKRGQNVTFRCDPISEHNRLYWYRQTLGQGPEFLTYFQNEAQLEKSRLLSDRFSAERPKGSFSTLEIQRTEQGDSAMYLCASSLDVPTDTQYFGPGTRLTVL.

This clonotype was seen at least ten times. This sequence joins TRBV10-3 and TRBJ2-7; 10 bases agree with TRBD2. V lost 3 bases, J lost 4 bases, and 9 bases stayed unmatched. Germline V gene data show CDR1 as ENHRY and CDR2 as SYGVKD. There are 16 residues in the CDR3. In nucleotides, the CDR3 is TGTGCCATCAGTGAAGGACTAGCGGACTTGGGGTACGAGCAGTACTTC. This codes for CAISEGLADLGYEQYF.

This clonotype was detected ten times or more. The V gene is TRBV29-1, the J gene TRBJ2-1; D possibly matches TRBD1 or TRBD2 (5 bases each). The CDR3 sequence is 15 residues long. Germline V gene lookup returns CDR1 SQVTM and CDR2 ANQGSEA. The germline V and J ends were trimmed by 6 bases and 2 bases, with 17 bases remaining between them. The CDR3 spells CSVGARVTAYNEQFF. The CDR3, as DNA: TGCAGCGTCGGGGCCCGCGTAACGGCCTACAATGAGCAGTTCTTC.

This clonotype was counted a single time. The genes are TRBV6-6 and TRBJ1-2, with D possibly matching TRBD1 (6 bases). Trimming left V 6 bases short and J 7 bases short, with 15 bases between. The CDR3 totals 13 residues. Germline values: CDR1 MNHNY, CDR2 SVGAGI (reference sequence). In DNA form, the CDR3 reads TGTGCCAGCAGACCCGCGGGGGCGCTTGGCTACACCTTC. This encodes CASRPAGALGYTF.

In its sample, this clonotype was seen many times. The germline gene is not matched at one end of the junction; a read error may be the cause. The V gene is TRBV15, the J gene TRBJ1-2; D is undetermined. CDR1 is LNHNV, CDR2 YYDKDF, per germline (reference sequence). This CDR3 region has 13 residues. CDR3 sequence: CATSRDPLEGRVF. The CDR3 DNA follows: TGTGCCACCAGCAGAGATCCTCTAGAGGGCCGGGTCTTC.

The chain carries TRBV6-6 and TRBJ2-1; D ambiguous. The CDR3 runs to 12 residues. Trimming left V 7 bases short and J 7 bases short, with 11 bases between. Looked up from germline, CDR1 is MNHNY and CDR2 is SVGAGI (reference sequence). This CDR3 is CASKGFRNEQFF. The CDR3 DNA sequence: TGTGCCAGCAAGGGTTTCAGGAATGAGCAGTTCTTC.

This clonotype was detected only a few times. J is TRBJ2-6 and V is TRBV11-3, with D perhaps being TRBD1 or TRBD2 (5 bases each). The CDR3 has 18 amino acids. Trimming removed 1 base from V and 0 bases from J, with 13 bases in between. From germline, CDR1 is SGHNT and CDR2 YENEEA. The CDR3 region has the DNA TGTGCCAGCAGCTTAGGAAGGGACCCTTACTCTGGGGCCAACGTCCTGACTTTC. As protein: CASSLGRDPYSGANVLTF.

About this clonotype: It may be a read error: a sequence one base away is much more abundant. The CDR3 ends on some other residue instead of the conserved phenylalanine or tryptophan, so this is likely a read error. The chain has TRBV20-1 and TRBJ2-7; 8 nucleotides line up with TRBD1. With V trimmed by 3 bases and J by 4 bases, 8 bases remained unmatched. The CDR3 covers 14 residues. Germline CDR1 is DFQATT and CDR2 is SNEGSKA (reference sequence). Written as DNA, the CDR3 is TGCAGTGCTAGCCGACAGGGGAAACTGTACGAGCAGTACTAC. It encodes CSASRQGKLYEQYY.

This clonotype was seen at least ten times. The chain combines TRBV20-1 with TRBJ2-1; D ambiguous. The CDR3 extends over 16 amino acids. Looked up from germline, CDR1 is DFQATT and CDR2 is SNEGSKA (reference sequence). V was shortened by 0 bases and J by 0 bases, with 12 bases between the two germline ends. The CDR3 protein is CSARDDGVSSYNEQFF. Written as DNA, the CDR3 is TGCAGTGCTAGAGATGATGGGGTAAGCTCCTACAATGAGCAGTTCTTC.

This clonotype was seen repeatedly, ten times or more. This chain joins TRBV6-6 and TRBJ2-1; D gene unclear. The V gene's germline CDR1 is MNHNY and CDR2 SVGAGI (reference sequence). Between the trimmed V and J ends, which lost 6 bases and 4 bases, there was a span of 10 bases. CDR3 length: 13 amino acids. As DNA, the CDR3 is TGTGCCAGCAGCTTAGTCAGTTACAATGAGCAGTTCTTC. Translating gives CASSLVSYNEQFF.

This clonotype was detected many times. The rearrangement joins TRBV5-1 to TRBJ2-3, with 7 bases aligning to TRBD1. CDR3 length: 13 residues. CDR1 is SGHRS and CDR2 is YFSETQ in the germline V gene. The ends lost 2 bases at V and 5 bases at J; junction bases unmatched: 2. The CDR3 sequence: CASSFQGEDTQYF. CDR3 DNA sequence: TGCGCCAGCAGCTTTCAGGGGGAAGATACGCAGTATTTT.

This clonotype was seen at least ten times. The chain has TRBV18 and TRBJ1-1, with D tentatively TRBD1 (6 bases). Trimming took 5 bases from V and 3 from J, leaving 13 bases between them. The CDR3 is 14 residues long. Germline V gene data show CDR1 as KGHSH and CDR2 as LQKENI. CDR3 sequence (DNA): TGTGCCAGCTCAACGACAGGCGGTGACACTGAAGCTTTCTTT. It translates to CASSTTGGDTEAFF.

This clonotype was counted ten times or more. The rearrangement links TRBV3-1 to TRBJ2-3; D remains ambiguous. The CDR3 contains 13 residues. Trimming took off 0 bases at V and 6 bases at J, with 7 bases between the two ends. In germline, CDR1 is LGHDT, CDR2 YNNKEL (reference sequence). DNA for the CDR3: TGTGCCAGCAGCCAAGATCGGGTCGATACGCAGTATTTT. Its translation: CASSQDRVDTQYF.

The rearrangement joins TRBV5-1 to TRBJ1-1; unclear D gene. The CDR3 is 17 amino acids. Germline loops: CDR1 SGHRS, CDR2 YFSETQ. V was pared by 2 bases and J by 1 base, with 18 bases between. The CDR3 loop reads CASSFGPYGSQNTEAFF. CDR3 bases: TGCGCCAGCAGCTTCGGTCCTTATGGGAGCCAGAACACTGAAGCTTTCTTT.

This clonotype came up many times. The chain carries TRBV20-1 and TRBJ2-7, with D perhaps given as TRBD1 or TRBD2 (5 bases each). Trimming removed 0 bases from V and 4 bases from J, with 10 bases in between. Looked up from germline, CDR1 is DFQATT and CDR2 is SNEGSKA (reference sequence). There are 13 residues in the CDR3. As DNA, the CDR3 is TGCAGTGCTAGAGATTTTTGGGGGTACGAGCAGTACTTC. Its translation: CSARDFWGYEQYF.